A selection of T cell receptor beta chains follows, all from one sample in a study of CD8 T cells in ankylosing spondylitis. From the 5' RACE reads, TCRdb called clonotypes with MiXCR, one entry per CDR3 protein. There are 150,000 to 200,000 distinct CDR3 sequences in the sample; around a tenth occur only once, and 25% to 35% lies in the top ten. Sample: blood, either unsorted or a sorted T cell fraction (not recorded which). The receptors originated from a male donor with ankylosing spondylitis or in good health (not recorded which). The CDR3 runs from the conserved cysteine through the conserved F or W. Each record gives: V gene, clone size, CDR3 protein. Some rows have no size entry. The others give once, few or many, or a class for an expanded clone.

TRBV10-3	many	CAIRMGQRSGGYTF
TRBV6-1	-	CASSLAGNLNEKLFF
TRBV5-1	few	CASSGGVTVTSTDTQYF
TRBV4-3	many	CASSRRSSGGSLQDTQYF
TRBV20-1	many	CSATPGFLTDTQYF
TRBV9	many	CASSVGWVAGYNEQFF
TRBV7-6	many	CASSPEAGAYEQYF
TRBV7-9	few	CASSLSGLQRKSIEQFF
TRBV11-2	many	CASSLGVMDFQETQYF
TRBV6-6	many	CASSGTSHTEQFF
TRBV6-2/TRBV6-3	-	CASSYELGQSNEQFF
TRBV12-3/TRBV12-4	-	CASSFGPGGAGNGQFF
TRBV12-3/TRBV12-4	-	CASSLILAGVNTGELFF
TRBV20-1	few	CSAVGASVRYEQYF
TRBV29-1	many	CSVVGQGNTDTQYF
TRBV7-9	many	CASSSDLGEAFF
TRBV15	-	CATSGGLAGGTDTQYF
TRBV24-1	many	CATSAITGSSYNEQFF
TRBV20-1	many	CSARVSGGIRDSPLHF
TRBV15	many	CATSNTRSSTDTQYF
TRBV3-1	-	CATSKVIGWTSDYNEQFF
TRBV20-1	many	CSALTPSGEETQYF